This TCR beta chain was captured in a study of blood T cell repertoires in COVID-19. Study-wide context: The United States, Italy and Spain were the sources of the acute and convalescent COVID-19 samples.

This CDR3 has 14 amino acids. With 1 base removed from V and 3 bases from J, the gap between germline ends came to 9 bases. CDR1 LGHDT and CDR2 YNNKEL come from the germline V gene (reference sequence). Clones were read by immunoSEQ multiplex PCR, and TCRdb kept only the in-frame ones, dropping some. The sample contains about 110,000 clones, over 80% of which appear only once. This TCR was recovered from a woman between 65 and 79 years old with acute or convalescent COVID-19. The V and J genes are TRBV3-1 (or the pseudogene TRBV3-2) and TRBJ1-2, with D uncertain. Sequenced sample: peripheral blood. The CDR3 is CASSQVSSHYGYTF. CDR3 coding DNA: TGTGCCAGCAGCCAAGTTAGCAGTCACTATGGCTACACCTTC.